These 14 T cell receptor beta chains were all obtained from the same sample, sequenced in a study of STAT5B mutations in CD4+ large granular lymphocyte leukemia. Libraries were prepared by immunoSEQ multiplex PCR; TCRdb keeps only in-frame clonotypes and omits some of them. The table has more than 7,500 clones, about 80% seen once; the top ten hold roughly 68%. The specimen was PBMCs. Every receptor here comes from a man between 60 and 70 years old with CD4+ T-cell large granular lymphocyte leukemia.

The chain is built from TRBV4-3 and TRBJ2-6; D is possibly TRBD1 (6 bases). V was shortened by 0 bases and J by 4 bases, with 10 bases between the two germline ends. CDR3 length equals 16 residues. Germline V gives CDR1 LGHNA, CDR2 YSLEER. CDR3: CASSQDLGAGANVLTF. The CDR3 nucleotides are TGCGCCAGCAGCCAAGATCTGGGGGCCGGGGCCAACGTCCTGACTTTC.

The rearrangement links TRBV11-3 to TRBJ2-5; maybe TRBD2 (5 bases). Germline CDR1 is SGHNT and CDR2 is YENEEA. Trimming took 4 bases from V and 0 from J, leaving 12 bases between them. The CDR3 contains 15 residues. The CDR3 protein is CASSSKAVNQETQYF. The CDR3 bases are TGTGCCAGCAGCTCCAAAGCGGTTAACCAAGAGACCCAGTACTTC.

V gene TRBV7-2 combines with J gene TRBJ2-3; D is unresolved. V was trimmed by 5 bases and J by 0 bases, leaving 9 bases between them. CDR1 and CDR2 from the germline V gene are SGHTA and FQGNSA. The CDR3 runs 14 residues. CDR3 amino acids: CASSPWPSTDTQYF. As DNA, the CDR3 is TGTGCCAGCAGCCCATGGCCAAGCACAGATACGCAGTATTTT.

The gene calls are TRBV18 and TRBJ2-7; tentatively, D is TRBD1 (5 bases). Germline CDR1 KGHSH, CDR2 LQKENI. This CDR3 is 12 amino acids long. V was trimmed by 6 bases and J by 1 base, leaving 7 bases between them. The CDR3 sequence: CASSGASYEQYF. The CDR3 region has the DNA TGTGCCAGCTCTGGGGCTTCCTACGAGCAGTACTTC.

This chain uses TRBV29-1 with TRBJ2-1; 12 nucleotides match TRBD2. The V gene's germline CDR1 is SQVTM and CDR2 ANQGSEA. Trimming at V came to 5 bases and at J to 4 bases, leaving 0 bases not matched to a gene. The CDR3 is made up of 13 amino acids. The CDR3 coding sequence is TGCAGCGTTCTAGCGGGAGGGTACAATGAGCAGTTCTTC. It translates to CSVLAGGYNEQFF.

The chain combines TRBV6-5 with TRBJ1-1; 8 positions agree with TRBD1. Germline loops: CDR1 MNHEY, CDR2 SVGAGI. V gave up 6 bases and J gave up 3 bases; unmatched junction bases: 6. The CDR3 sequence is 14 residues long. The CDR3 spells CASRSGGEDTEAFF. The CDR3 DNA reads as TGTGCCAGCAGATCAGGGGGCGAAGACACTGAAGCTTTCTTT.

This clone was detected once. The rearrangement links TRBV7-2 to TRBJ1-4; 8 nucleotides align to TRBD1. Germline lookup yields CDR1 SGHTA and CDR2 FQGNSA. This CDR3 has 15 residues. J gave up 7 bases and V 5 bases, and 9 bases lay outside the gene matches. In DNA, the CDR3 is TGTGCCAGCAGCCTAAGGGGGACAGGTTTTGAAAAACTGTTTTTT. Translation: CASSLRGTGFEKLFF.

The chain has TRBV6-5 and TRBJ2-2; D possibly corresponds to TRBD2 (6 bases). V lost 10 bases, J lost 6 bases, and 21 bases lay in between. The V gene's germline CDR1 is MNHEY and CDR2 SVGAGI. The CDR3 consists of 15 residues. DNA for the CDR3: TGTGCCACCCGGAGGGTAGCGATCTCTTCCGGGGAGCTGTTTTTT. This gives the protein CATRRVAISSGELFF.

The chain joins TRBV6-6 to TRBJ1-1; D is possibly TRBD1 (5 bases). Between the trimmed V and J ends, which lost 8 bases and 1 base, there was a span of 14 bases. Germline CDR1 is MNHNY and CDR2 is SVGAGI (reference sequence). The CDR3 extends over 14 amino acids. CDR3 in DNA: TGTGCCAGCGTGGGGGGGTTGGGGAACACTGAAGCTTTCTTT. It yields the protein CASVGGLGNTEAFF.

This chain uses TRBV2 with TRBJ1-2, with D perhaps TRBD1 (5 bases). V lost 3 bases to trimming and J lost 4 bases, with 6 bases between them. Per germline, CDR1 SNHLY and CDR2 FYNNEI. The CDR3 spans 12 residues. The CDR3 protein is CASSEGGYGYTF. The CDR3 coding sequence is TGTGCCAGCAGTGAGGGGGGCTATGGCTACACCTTC.

The gene calls are TRBV18 and TRBJ2-1; maybe TRBD1 (5 bases). The length of the CDR3 is 13 residues. Between the trimmed V and J ends, which lost 6 bases and 9 bases, there was a span of 15 bases. Germline V CDR1 and CDR2: KGHSH, LQKENI. Written as DNA, the CDR3 is TGTGCCAGCTCTACCCGTGACAGACCTGAGCAGTTCTTC. Translating gives CASSTRDRPEQFF. Filled out from reference TRBV18 and TRBJ2-1, the complete variable domain reads NAGVMQNPRHLVRRRGQEARLRCSPMKGHSHVYWYRQLPEEGLKFMVYLQKENIIDESGMPKERFSAEFPKEGPSILRIQQVVRGDSAAYFCASSTRDRPEQFFGPGTRLTVL.

The chain couples TRBV2 to TRBJ2-7; D gene ambiguous. Germline V CDR1 and CDR2: SNHLY, FYNNEI. The CDR3 runs to 13 residues. Trimming cost V 7 bases and J 6 bases, with 16 bases left between them. The CDR3 region is CASIELSLSEQYF. CDR3 coding DNA: TGTGCCAGCATAGAATTAAGTCTAAGCGAGCAGTACTTC.

The chain recombines TRBV30 with TRBJ2-7; D possibly corresponds to TRBD1 (5 bases). V was cut by 3 bases and J by 4 bases, with 16 bases left in between. Germline V CDR1 and CDR2: GTSNPN, SVGIG (reference sequence). CDR3 length: 14 amino acids. Written as DNA, the CDR3 is TGTGCCTGGAGCCAAGACAGAGACTTTTACGAGCAGTACTTC. Translation: CAWSQDRDFYEQYF.

This rearrangement joins TRBV11-2 to TRBJ2-7, with TRBD1 as a possible D gene (5 bases). Trimming shortened V by 6 bases and J by 5 bases, and 17 bases separated the two germline ends. The CDR3 runs to 14 residues. CDR1 is SGHAT and CDR2 is FQNNGV in the germline V gene. In DNA form, the CDR3 reads TGTGCCAGCAGTCAGTTAGGGGAATGGAACGAGCAGTACTTC. It codes for CASSQLGEWNEQYF.